One sample yielded the 31 T cell receptor beta chains listed below, sequenced in a study of blood T cell repertoires in COVID-19. Libraries were prepared by immunoSEQ multiplex PCR; TCRdb keeps only in-frame clonotypes and omits some of them. The data hold nearly 110,000 clones, with 65% to 80% observed a single time. The sequenced sample consisted of peripheral blood. These receptor sequences come from a man aged 65 to 79 with acute or convalescent COVID-19.

The chain combines TRBV5-8 with TRBJ1-3, with unresolved D. The germline V and J ends were trimmed by 1 base and 0 bases, with 8 bases remaining between them. Germline CDR1 and CDR2: SGHTS and YDEGEE. The CDR3 spans 15 residues. The CDR3 region has the DNA TGTGCCAGCAGCTTGAGAGGGAGCTCTGGAAACACCATATATTTT. This sequence encodes CASSLRGSSGNTIYF.

The V gene is TRBV11-1, the J gene TRBJ1-6; TRBD1 is a possible D gene (6 bases). Germline V gives CDR1 SGHAT, CDR2 FQDESV (reference sequence). There are 14 residues in the CDR3. V was shortened by 5 bases and J by 4 bases, with 9 bases between the two germline ends. CDR3 DNA: TGTGCCAGCAGCCCCGGACAGTATAATTCACCCCTCCACTTT. This sequence encodes CASSPGQYNSPLHF.

The V and J genes are TRBV7-8 and TRBJ2-2; 7 bases are a match to TRBD2. Germline V gene sequence: CDR1 SGHVS, CDR2 FQNEAQ. CDR3 length: 16 residues. V shed 1 base and J 3 bases; nucleotides not matched to a gene: 5. The CDR3 DNA is TGTGCCAGCAGCTTAGTCGGGGGGATAGACACCGGGGAGCTGTTTTTT. This sequence encodes CASSLVGGIDTGELFF.

In this sample, this clone turned up a few times. V and J are TRBV5-1 and TRBJ2-2, with D perhaps TRBD1 (6 bases). V shed 4 bases and J shed 1 base, with 11 bases lying between them. CDR3 length: 15 residues. Germline assignment: CDR1 SGHRS and CDR2 YFSETQ. CDR3 amino acids: CASSTLGQNTGELFF. CDR3 bases: TGCGCCAGCAGCACCCTGGGACAGAACACCGGGGAGCTGTTTTTT. The entire variable domain, with the rest obtained from reference TRBV5-1 and TRBJ2-2, is as follows: KAGVTQTPRYLIKTRGQQVTLSCSPISGHRSVSWYQQTPGQGLQFLFEYFSETQRNKGNFPGRFSGRQFSNSRSEMNVSTLELGDSALYLCASSTLGQNTGELFFGEGSRLTVL.

This clone was observed a handful of times. The CDR3 end shows no conserved phenylalanine or tryptophan, and so a read error is likely. The limits of the CDR3 on the DNA are not certain, so only TCRdb's listed CDR3 is given. CDR3 residues: CASSQTHYVGLQGRL. The rearrangement links TRBV23-1 to TRBJ2-4; TRBD1 was called by the table and not checked on the DNA. TRBV23-1 is filed as an ORF, its function uncertain. From its first to its last residue, the CDR3 has 15 amino acids.

The chain employs TRBV5-1 and TRBJ2-2, with 11 bases that match TRBD1. This CDR3 region has 16 residues. Germline CDR1 and CDR2: SGHRS and YFSETQ. J was trimmed by 6 bases and V by 6 bases; bases with no gene match: 10. Written as DNA, the CDR3 is TGCGCCAGCACCCCTATCTCGGGACAGGGGGCCGGGGAGCTGTTTTTT. Protein: CASTPISGQGAGELFF.

The chain employs TRBV5-1 and TRBJ2-1, with 12 positions matching TRBD2. CDR1 and CDR2 (germline): SGHRS, YFSETQ. The CDR3 runs to 18 residues. V was pared by 2 bases and J by 2 bases, with 8 bases of the junction left unmatched. The DNA of the CDR3 is TGCGCCAGCAGCTTAGTGGGGACTAGCGGGTTGCCCTACAATGAGCAGTTCTTC. As protein: CASSLVGTSGLPYNEQFF.

The J gene is TRBJ2-1, the V gene TRBV3-1 (or the pseudogene TRBV3-2), with TRBD1 identical over 12 bases. This CDR3 comprises 16 residues. Germline CDR1 LGHDT, CDR2 YNNKEL (reference sequence). The V gene end was trimmed by 4 bases and the J gene end by 2 bases; junction bases not matched to a gene: 3. The CDR3 DNA is TGTGCCAGCAGCCGGGACAGGGGGCCGCCCTACAATGAGCAGTTCTTC. This translates into CASSRDRGPPYNEQFF.

This chain links TRBV5-8 with TRBJ1-1; D is perhaps TRBD1 (6 bases). The V gene's germline CDR1 is SGHTS and CDR2 YDEGEE. The CDR3 extends over 14 amino acids. V lost 3 bases and J lost 4, with 13 bases in between. The CDR3 region has the DNA TGTGCCAGCAGCTCGGGGGGGCGGAGCACTGAAGCTTTCTTT. This translates into CASSSGGRSTEAFF.

This chain joins TRBV25-1 and TRBJ1-5, with 9 bases lining up with TRBD1. V lost 6 bases and J lost 7; bases outside the gene matches: 7. This CDR3 region has 14 residues. The germline gives CDR1 MGHDK, CDR2 SYGVNS. The DNA for the CDR3 is TGTGCCAGCAGCCGGACAGGGGCCTACCAGCCCCAGCATTTT. Its translation: CASSRTGAYQPQHF. Complete variable domain (other parts from reference TRBV25-1 and TRBJ1-5): EADIYQTPRYLVIGTGKKITLECSQTMGHDKMYWYQQDPGMELHLIHYSYGVNSTEKGDLSSESTVSRIRTEHFPLTLESARPSHTSQYLCASSRTGAYQPQHFGDGTRLSIL.

The count of this clone is one. The chain recombines TRBV19 with TRBJ1-2, with 7 bases fitting TRBD1. Germline CDR1 LNHDA, CDR2 SQIVND (reference sequence). The CDR3 is 15 amino acids. The junction had 3 bases not matched to a gene; V was cut back by 2 bases and J by 0 bases. CDR3 amino acids: CASSITGVANYGYTF. CDR3 coding DNA: TGTGCCAGTAGTATAACAGGGGTAGCTAACTATGGCTACACCTTC. Variable domain in full (rest from reference TRBV19 and TRBJ1-2): DGGITQSPKYLFRKEGQNVTLSCEQNLNHDAMYWYRQDPGQGLRLIYYSQIVNDFQKGDIAEGYSVSREKKESFPLTVTSAQKNPTAFYLCASSITGVANYGYTFGSGTRLTVV.

This chain uses TRBV18 with TRBJ1-1; D is undetermined. Trimming took off 3 bases at V and 4 bases at J, with 12 bases between the two ends. This CDR3 contains 14 residues. Germline V CDR1 and CDR2: KGHSH, LQKENI. In nucleotides, the CDR3 is TGTGCCAGCTCACCCAGGACGGAGGTCACTGAAGCTTTCTTT. It yields the protein CASSPRTEVTEAFF.

This chain joins TRBV7-6 and TRBJ1-5; 7 bases match TRBD1. This CDR3 comprises 15 residues. CDR1 SGHVS and CDR2 FNYEAQ come from the germline V gene. The ends lost 1 base at V and 6 bases at J; junction bases unmatched: 6. This CDR3 is CASSLEQGRGQPQHF. The DNA of the CDR3 is TGTGCCAGCAGCTTAGAACAGGGGCGGGGTCAGCCCCAGCATTTT.

The DNA for the CDR3 is TGTGCCAGCGGGCGGGGGATTAACACCGGGGAGCTGTTTTTT. This codes for CASGRGINTGELFF. This chain uses TRBV9 with TRBJ2-2; TRBD2 agrees at 7 bases. The germline V gene has CDR1 SGDLS and CDR2 YYNGEE. CDR3 length equals 14 residues. V lost 7 bases and J lost 2; bases outside the gene matches: 5.

V usage is TRBV5-1 and J usage is TRBJ2-1, with 8 bases that match TRBD2. This CDR3 comprises 15 residues. Germline loops: CDR1 SGHRS, CDR2 YFSETQ. The J segment lost 7 bases and the V segment lost 2 bases, leaving 8 bases of the junction unmatched. For the CDR3, the DNA is TGCGCCAGCAGCTTATCGACGGGGGGGCATAATGAGCAGTTCTTC. Translation gives CASSLSTGGHNEQFF.

The chain links TRBV6-1 to TRBJ1-2; 8 nucleotides line up with TRBD1. The germline V gene has CDR1 MNHNS and CDR2 SASEGT. V shed 4 bases, J shed 4 bases, and the junction held 5 bases outside the gene matches. The CDR3 consists of 14 residues. CDR3 loop: CASSVTGGVYGYTF. The CDR3 bases are TGTGCCAGCAGTGTAACAGGGGGAGTCTATGGCTACACCTTC.

The CDR3 is CASSLGGNYGYTF. CDR3 sequence (DNA): TGTGCCAGCAGTTTGGGGGGGAACTATGGCTACACCTTC. The V call is TRBV6-5, the J call TRBJ1-2, with a weak D call TRBD1 (5 bases). The CDR3 consists of 13 residues. The V gene lost 4 bases and the J gene lost 2 bases, with 8 bases spanning the gap. Per germline, CDR1 MNHEY and CDR2 SVGAGI.

As to this clone: Other nucleotide sequences from this sample produce the same CDR3. This chain connects TRBV6-5 to TRBJ1-5; the D gene is possibly TRBD1 (5 bases). The CDR3 length is 14 residues. V lost 2 bases, J lost 1 base, and 6 bases lay in between. Germline values: CDR1 MNHEY, CDR2 SVGAGI. CDR3 residues: CASSYQGSNQPQHF. The CDR3 DNA follows: TGTGCCAGCAGTTACCAGGGCAGCAATCAGCCCCAGCATTTT.

This chain joins TRBV7-2 and TRBJ2-1; 9 bases are shared with TRBD2. Germline trimming cut 5 bases from V and 15 bases from J; bases unmatched to any gene: 8. The CDR3 consists of 12 residues. Germline V gives CDR1 SGHTA, CDR2 FQGNSA. The CDR3 region is CASSPLAGGLFF. The CDR3 DNA is TGTGCCAGCAGCCCACTGGCGGGGGGGTTGTTCTTC. Full variable domain (missing parts from reference TRBV7-2 and TRBJ2-1): GAGVSQSPSNKVTEKGKDVELRCDPISGHTALYWYRQSLGQGLEFLIYFQGNSAPDKSGLPSDRFSAERTGGSVSTLTIQRTQQEDSAVYLCASSPLAGGLFFGPGTRLTVL.

This clone appeared a few times. The V call is TRBV15, the J call TRBJ1-4; 7 nucleotides line up with TRBD1. This CDR3 is built from 16 residues. Looked up from germline, CDR1 is LNHNV and CDR2 is YYDKDF (reference sequence). V dropped 2 bases and J dropped 3; count of bases not matched to a gene: 6. The CDR3 nucleotides are TGTGCCACCAGCAGATCAACCGGGACAGCTAATGAAAAACTGTTTTTT. Protein sequence: CATSRSTGTANEKLFF.

This chain uses TRBV27 with TRBJ1-2; 7 bases align to TRBD1. The CDR3 is made up of 16 amino acids. Germline lookup yields CDR1 MNHEY and CDR2 SMNVEV (reference sequence). V was pared by 4 bases and J by 0 bases, with 8 bases of the junction left unmatched. The CDR3 loop is CASSWTGTEANYGYTF. The DNA of the CDR3 is TGTGCCAGCAGTTGGACCGGGACAGAAGCTAACTATGGCTACACCTTC.

The chain uses TRBV20-1 and TRBJ1-1, with D hard to call. CDR1 DFQATT and CDR2 SNEGSKA come from the germline V gene (reference sequence). This CDR3 is built from 10 residues. This CDR3 is CTARRGEAFF. DNA for the CDR3: TGCACCGCTAGGCGCGGTGAAGCTTTCTTT.

The gene calls are TRBV19 and TRBJ1-5; D uncertain. CDR3 length: 12 amino acids. Trimming cost V 5 bases and J 4 bases, with 6 bases left between them. In germline, CDR1 is LNHDA, CDR2 SQIVND (reference sequence). CDR3 DNA sequence: TGTGCCAGTAGTTTCCTAAATCAGCCCCAGCATTTT. It codes for CASSFLNQPQHF.

V and J are TRBV11-2 and TRBJ1-2, with a tentative D call TRBD1 (6 bases). The ends were cut back, 4 bases at V and 3 bases at J, with 12 bases in the middle. The germline V gene has CDR1 SGHAT and CDR2 FQNNGV. There are 14 residues in the CDR3. The CDR3 DNA sequence: TGTGCCAGCAGCTCCGCGGGGGGCGACTATGGCTACACCTTC. It translates to CASSSAGGDYGYTF. The full variable domain, rest sourced from reference TRBV11-2 and TRBJ1-2, is EAGVAQSPRYKIIEKRQSVAFWCNPISGHATLYWYQQILGQGPKLLIQFQNNGVVDDSQLPKDRFSAERLKGVDSTLKIQPAKLEDSAVYLCASSSAGGDYGYTFGSGTRLTVV.

The gene calls are TRBV6-1 and TRBJ1-2; D uncertain. Germline assignment: CDR1 MNHNS and CDR2 SASEGT. This CDR3 is built from 13 residues. Trimming stripped 2 bases from V and 8 bases from J, with 12 bases between. CDR3 region: CASSESQSWGYTF. Here the CDR3 DNA reads TGTGCCAGCAGTGAATCCCAGTCCTGGGGCTACACCTTC.

The rearrangement joins TRBV19 to TRBJ1-6; TRBD1 matches 11 bases. The germline V gene has CDR1 LNHDA and CDR2 SQIVND (reference sequence). V lost 4 bases, J lost 8 bases, and 4 bases stayed unmatched. The CDR3 spans 15 residues. CDR3 amino acids: CASSRRTGGDSPLHF. The CDR3 nucleotides read TGTGCCAGTAGTAGAAGGACAGGGGGCGATTCACCCCTCCACTTT.

The chain links TRBV11-3 to TRBJ2-7; 9 bases map to TRBD1. This CDR3 region has 14 residues. Trimming cost V 5 bases and J 7 bases; bases outside gene matches: 9. Germline values: CDR1 SGHNT, CDR2 YENEEA. CDR3 bases: TGTGCCAGCAGCCTCACAGGGGGCCAAGGAGAGCAGTACTTC. Translated, it gives CASSLTGGQGEQYF.

This clone was seen just once. The chain uses TRBV5-6 and TRBJ2-7; D is possibly TRBD1 (7 bases). Germline V gene data show CDR1 as SGHDT and CDR2 as YYEEEE. Trimming removed 4 bases at V and 3 bases at J, with 20 bases between. This CDR3 is built from 16 residues. DNA of the CDR3: TGTGCCAGCAGCCTCAGGGGGGTAGCGCAATTCTACGAGCAGTACTTC. This gives the protein CASSLRGVAQFYEQYF.

The V and J genes are TRBV7-2 and TRBJ2-1, with 7 bases aligning to TRBD2. V was pared by 7 bases and J by 5 bases, with 5 bases of the junction left unmatched. This CDR3 is 13 amino acids long. The V gene's germline CDR1 is SGHTA and CDR2 FQGNSA. The DNA for the CDR3 is TGTGCCAGCAACGGGGGGTCTAACAATGAGCAGTTCTTC. It specifies CASNGGSNNEQFF.

Written as DNA, the CDR3 is TGTGCCAGCAGCCCTTCTACCGGGACAGGGTACGGTGGCTACACCTTC. Protein sequence: CASSPSTGTGYGGYTF. The rearrangement joins TRBV3-1 (or the pseudogene TRBV3-2) to TRBJ1-2; the match to TRBD1 covers 9 bases. J gave up 7 bases and V 4 bases, and 13 bases lay outside the gene matches. There are 16 residues in the CDR3. The germline V gene encodes CDR1 LGHDT and CDR2 YNNKEL (reference sequence).

The V call is TRBV3-1 (or the pseudogene TRBV3-2), the J call TRBJ2-3; 7 bases align to TRBD1. V was clipped by 0 bases and J by 4 bases; unmatched bases: 7. Germline CDR1 reads LGHDT; CDR2 reads YNNKEL (reference sequence). This CDR3 is 16 amino acids long. The chain's CDR3 is CASSQDEGAWADTQYF. The CDR3 region has the DNA TGTGCCAGCAGCCAAGATGAGGGGGCTTGGGCAGATACGCAGTATTTT.